Sequencing of this TCR beta chain was carried out in a study of blood T cells in healthy people across ages. The study, taken as a whole, reports: Researchers report that TCR beta diversity correlated strongly with naive T cell percentage. Both higher diversity and more naive CD4+ cells marked long-lived donors when set against aged donors.

Next came a second PCR, run for about 7 to 12 cycles, which used a sample-barcoded 5' primer along with a J-beta primer mix. TCRdb passed the 5' RACE reads through MiXCR, listing each CDR3 protein once. The repertoire holds about 830,000 distinct CDR3 sequences, with less than 80% as singletons. A word on this clonotype: Its cognate antigen is unknown.

The CDR3 spans 18 residues. Losses at the gene ends were 4 bases for V and 4 bases for J; bases not matched to a gene: 10. Germline CDR1 SGHRS, CDR2 YFSETQ. This TCR was sampled from a man younger than 40 in good health. The chain joins TRBV5-1 to TRBJ2-1, with 14 nucleotides matching TRBD2. Sequenced input: blood. The CDR3, as DNA: TGCGCCAGCAGCATGGGACTAGCGGGGGCAGCGGGGTACAATGAGCAGTTCTTC. This translates into CASSMGLAGAAGYNEQFF.